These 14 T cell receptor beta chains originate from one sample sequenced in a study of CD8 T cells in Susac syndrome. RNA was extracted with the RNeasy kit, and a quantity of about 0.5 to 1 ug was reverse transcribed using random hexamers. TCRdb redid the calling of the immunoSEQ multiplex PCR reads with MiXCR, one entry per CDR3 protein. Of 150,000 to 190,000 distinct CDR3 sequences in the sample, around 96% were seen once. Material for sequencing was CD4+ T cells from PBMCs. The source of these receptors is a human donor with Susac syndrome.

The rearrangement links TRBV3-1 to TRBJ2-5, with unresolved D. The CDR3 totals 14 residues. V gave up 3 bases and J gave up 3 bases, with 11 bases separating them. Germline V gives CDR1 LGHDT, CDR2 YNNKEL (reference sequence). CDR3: CASSQGSGKETQYF. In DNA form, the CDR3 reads TGTGCCAGCAGCCAGGGAAGTGGAAAAGAGACCCAGTACTTC.

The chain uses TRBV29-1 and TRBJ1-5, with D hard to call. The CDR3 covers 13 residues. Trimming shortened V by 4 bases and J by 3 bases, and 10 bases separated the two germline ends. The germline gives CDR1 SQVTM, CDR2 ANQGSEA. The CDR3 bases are TGCAGCGTTGGAGGGTCCCACAATCAGCCCCAGCATTTT. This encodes CSVGGSHNQPQHF. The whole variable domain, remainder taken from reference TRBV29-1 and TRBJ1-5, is SAVISQKPSRDICQRGTSLTIQCQVDSQVTMMFWYRQQPGQSLTLIATANQGSEATYESGFVIDKFPISRPNLTFSTLTVSNMSPEDSSIYLCSVGGSHNQPQHFGDGTRLSIL.

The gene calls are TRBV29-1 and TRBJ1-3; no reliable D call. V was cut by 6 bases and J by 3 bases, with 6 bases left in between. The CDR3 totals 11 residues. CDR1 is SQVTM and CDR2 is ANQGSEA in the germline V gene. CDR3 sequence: CSVRLGNTIYF. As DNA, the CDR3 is TGCAGCGTCCGACTTGGAAACACCATATATTTT.

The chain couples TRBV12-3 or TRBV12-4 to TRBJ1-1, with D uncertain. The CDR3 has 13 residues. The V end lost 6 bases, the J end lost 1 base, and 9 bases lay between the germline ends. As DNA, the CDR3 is TGTGCCAGCAGGCCTGCAGGGAACACTGAAGCTTTCTTT. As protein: CASRPAGNTEAFF.

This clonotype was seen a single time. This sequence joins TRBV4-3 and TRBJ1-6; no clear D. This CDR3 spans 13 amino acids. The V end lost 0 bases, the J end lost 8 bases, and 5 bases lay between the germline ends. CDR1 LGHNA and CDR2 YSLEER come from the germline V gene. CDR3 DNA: TGCGCCAGCAGCCAAGAGACTGATTCACCCCTCCACTTT. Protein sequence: CASSQETDSPLHF.

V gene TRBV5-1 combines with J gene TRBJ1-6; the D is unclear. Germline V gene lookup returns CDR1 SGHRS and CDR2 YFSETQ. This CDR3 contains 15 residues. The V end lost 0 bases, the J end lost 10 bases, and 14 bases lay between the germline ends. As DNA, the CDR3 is TGCGCCAGCAGCTTGGACGAGACGACAAAGTCACCCCTCCACTTT. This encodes CASSLDETTKSPLHF.

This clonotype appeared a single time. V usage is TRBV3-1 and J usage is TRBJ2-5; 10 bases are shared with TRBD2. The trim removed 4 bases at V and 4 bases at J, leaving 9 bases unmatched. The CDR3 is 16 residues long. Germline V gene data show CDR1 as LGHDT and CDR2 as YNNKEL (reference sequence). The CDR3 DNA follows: TGTGCCAGCAGCCGGCTAGCGGGGGCCAAGCGAGAGACCCAGTACTTC. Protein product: CASSRLAGAKRETQYF.

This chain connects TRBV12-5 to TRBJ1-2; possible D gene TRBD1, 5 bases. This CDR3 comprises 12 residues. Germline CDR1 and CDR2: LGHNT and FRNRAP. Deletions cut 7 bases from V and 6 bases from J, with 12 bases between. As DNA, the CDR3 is TGTGCTAGTGTCTACGACAGTCATGGCTACACCTTC. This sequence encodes CASVYDSHGYTF.

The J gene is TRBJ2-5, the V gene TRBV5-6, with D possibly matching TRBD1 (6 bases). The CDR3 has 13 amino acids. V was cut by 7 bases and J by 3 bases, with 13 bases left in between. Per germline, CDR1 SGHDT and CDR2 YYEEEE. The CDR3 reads CASRGQSKETQYF. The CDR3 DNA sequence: TGTGCCAGCCGCGGACAGTCCAAAGAGACCCAGTACTTC.

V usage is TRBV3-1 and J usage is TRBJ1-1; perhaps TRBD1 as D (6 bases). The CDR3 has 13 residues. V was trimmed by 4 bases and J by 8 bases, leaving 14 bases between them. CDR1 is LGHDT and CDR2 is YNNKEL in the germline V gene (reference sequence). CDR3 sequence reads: CASSLQGLGEAFF. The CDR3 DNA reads TGTGCCAGCAGCCTACAGGGTCTCGGCGAAGCTTTCTTT.

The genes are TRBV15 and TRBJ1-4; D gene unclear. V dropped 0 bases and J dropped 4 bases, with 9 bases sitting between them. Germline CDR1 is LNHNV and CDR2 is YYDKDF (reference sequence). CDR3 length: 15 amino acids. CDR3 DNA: TGTGCCACCAGCAGAGATCCGCCAGTTAATGAAAAACTGTTTTTT. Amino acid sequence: CATSRDPPVNEKLFF.

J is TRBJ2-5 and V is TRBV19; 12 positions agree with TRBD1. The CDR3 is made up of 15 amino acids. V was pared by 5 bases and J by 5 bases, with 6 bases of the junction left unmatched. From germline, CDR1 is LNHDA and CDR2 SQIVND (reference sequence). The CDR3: CASSVGQGAEETQYF. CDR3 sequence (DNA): TGTGCCAGTAGTGTGGGACAGGGGGCCGAGGAGACCCAGTACTTC.

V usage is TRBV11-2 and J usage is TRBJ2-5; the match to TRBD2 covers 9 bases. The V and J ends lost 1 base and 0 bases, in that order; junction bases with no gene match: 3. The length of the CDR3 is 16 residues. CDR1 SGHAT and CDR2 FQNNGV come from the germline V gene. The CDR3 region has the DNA TGTGCCAGCAGCTTAGGGGCTAGCGGGGACCAAGAGACCCAGTACTTC. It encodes CASSLGASGDQETQYF. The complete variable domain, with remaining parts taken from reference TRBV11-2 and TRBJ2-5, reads EAGVAQSPRYKIIEKRQSVAFWCNPISGHATLYWYQQILGQGPKLLIQFQNNGVVDDSQLPKDRFSAERLKGVDSTLKIQPAKLEDSAVYLCASSLGASGDQETQYFGPGTRLLVL.

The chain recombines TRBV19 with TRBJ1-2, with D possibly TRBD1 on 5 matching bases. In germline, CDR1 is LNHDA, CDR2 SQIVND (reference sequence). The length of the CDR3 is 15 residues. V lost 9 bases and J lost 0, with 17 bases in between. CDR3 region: CASTARVSANYGYTF. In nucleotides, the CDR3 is TGTGCCAGCACCGCCAGGGTCTCGGCTAACTATGGCTACACCTTC.